This section outlines one T cell receptor beta chain sequence together with its context. This CDR3 spans 11 amino acids. Per germline, CDR1 GTSNPN and CDR2 SVGIG (reference sequence). V lost 0 bases, J lost 11 bases, and 10 bases lay in between. The data belong to a study of shared clonotypes between healthy human individuals. Data came from immunoSEQ multiplex PCR; TCRdb stores just in-frame clones and leaves some out. The sample consists of about 2 million clones, 90% to 95% of them appearing once. The sequenced sample was naive CD4+ T cells sorted from blood. Indicated subset: CD45RA+ positively selected. The origin of this receptor is a man younger than 35 in good health. This chain joins TRBV30 and TRBJ1-1; D gene uncertain. This CDR3 reads CAWSVSTAAFF. CDR3 bases: TGTGCCTGGAGTGTGTCGACGGCGGCTTTCTTT.